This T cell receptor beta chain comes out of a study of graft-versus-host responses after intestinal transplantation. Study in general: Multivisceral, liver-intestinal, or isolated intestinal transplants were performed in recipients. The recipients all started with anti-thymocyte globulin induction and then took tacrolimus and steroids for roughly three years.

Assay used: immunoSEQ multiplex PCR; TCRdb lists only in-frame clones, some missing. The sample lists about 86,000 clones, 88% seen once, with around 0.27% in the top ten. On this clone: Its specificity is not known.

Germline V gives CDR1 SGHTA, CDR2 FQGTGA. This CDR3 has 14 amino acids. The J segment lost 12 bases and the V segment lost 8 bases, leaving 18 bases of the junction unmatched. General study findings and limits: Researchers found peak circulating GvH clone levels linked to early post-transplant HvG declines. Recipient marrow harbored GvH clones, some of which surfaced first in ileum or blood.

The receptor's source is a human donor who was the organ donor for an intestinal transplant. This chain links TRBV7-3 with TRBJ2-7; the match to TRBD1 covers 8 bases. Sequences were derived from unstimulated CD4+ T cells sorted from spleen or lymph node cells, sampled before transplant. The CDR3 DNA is TGTGCCAGCTGCAATAACCCCGGGCAGGGGGCCCTGTACTTC. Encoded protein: CASCNNPGQGALYF.